This T cell receptor beta chain stems from a study of OX40 agonist ivuxolimab in advanced cancers. General study results and limits: Patients with a partial response at 0.1-3.0 mg/kg had among the lowest clonal expansion.

Worth noting for this clone: The antigen is undetermined.

Samples of blood were obtained at baseline, on cycle 4 day 1, and on cycle 7 day 1. Germline-derived CDR1 and CDR2 are MDHEN and SYDVKM. V was shortened by 5 bases and J by 2 bases, with 10 bases between the two germline ends. The CDR3 is 14 amino acids. Only in-frame clones appear in the TCRdb table, and some are missing; sequencing was by immunoSEQ multiplex PCR. This table has under 95,000 clones, around nine tenths appearing once. V usage is TRBV28 and J usage is TRBJ1-5; no firm D call. The receptor's source is an adult with an advanced solid tumor such as melanoma, head and neck, liver or kidney cancer. The sample was CD4+ or CD8+ T cells sorted from blood, taken in a trial of the OX40 agonist ivuxolimab. CDR3 in DNA: TGTGCCAGCAGTCCCATTAACCGCAATCAGCCCCAGCATTTT. It encodes CASSPINRNQPQHF.